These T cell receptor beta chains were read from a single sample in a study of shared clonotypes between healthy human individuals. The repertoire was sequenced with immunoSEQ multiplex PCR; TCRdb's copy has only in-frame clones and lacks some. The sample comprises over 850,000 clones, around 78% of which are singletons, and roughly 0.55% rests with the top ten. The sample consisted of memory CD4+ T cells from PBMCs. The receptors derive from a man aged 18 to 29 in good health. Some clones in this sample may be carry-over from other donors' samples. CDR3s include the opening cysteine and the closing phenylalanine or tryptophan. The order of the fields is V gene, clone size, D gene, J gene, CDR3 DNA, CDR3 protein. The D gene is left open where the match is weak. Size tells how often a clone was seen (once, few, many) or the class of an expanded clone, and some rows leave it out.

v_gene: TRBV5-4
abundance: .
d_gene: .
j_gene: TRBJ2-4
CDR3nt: TGTGCCAGCAGCTTGGATCTCGGGGGATGGAGCATTCAGTACTTC
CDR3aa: CASSLDLGGWSIQYF

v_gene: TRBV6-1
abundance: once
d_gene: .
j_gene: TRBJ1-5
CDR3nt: TGTGCCGGATGCAGGGACCTCAATCAGCCCCAGCATTTT
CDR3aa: CAGCRDLNQPQHF

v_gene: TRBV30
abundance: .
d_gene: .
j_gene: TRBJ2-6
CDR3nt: TGTGCCTGGAGTGTACCGGAGGCTGGGGCCAACGTCCTGACTTTC
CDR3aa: CAWSVPEAGANVLTF

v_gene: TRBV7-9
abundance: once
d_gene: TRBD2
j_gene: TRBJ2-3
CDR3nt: TGTGCCAGCAGCTTGGGAGGGACTAGCACAGATACGCAGTATTTT
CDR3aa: CASSLGGTSTDTQYF

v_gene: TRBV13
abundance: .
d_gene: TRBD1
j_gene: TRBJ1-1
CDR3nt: TGTGCCAGCAGCTCCGGGACAGTATTTGCCGCTGAAGCTTTCTTT
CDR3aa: CASSSGTVFAAEAFF

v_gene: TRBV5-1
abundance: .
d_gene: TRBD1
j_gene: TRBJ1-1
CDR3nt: TGCGCCAGCAGCCCACAGGGGACATGGACTGAAGCTTTCTTT
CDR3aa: CASSPQGTWTEAFF

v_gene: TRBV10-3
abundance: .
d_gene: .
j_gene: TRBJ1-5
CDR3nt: TGTGCCATCAGTGAAACGGATGATAGCAATCAGCCCCAGCATTTT
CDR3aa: CAISETDDSNQPQHF

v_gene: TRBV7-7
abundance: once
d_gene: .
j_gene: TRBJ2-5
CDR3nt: TGTGCCAGCAGTCCTCAGGGGGGACCCCAGTACTTC
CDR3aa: CASSPQGGPQYF

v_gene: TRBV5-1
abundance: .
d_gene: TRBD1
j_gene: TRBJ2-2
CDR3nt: TGCGCCAGCAGCTTGGCACAGGGGACGAACACCGGGGAGCTGTTTTTT
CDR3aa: CASSLAQGTNTGELFF

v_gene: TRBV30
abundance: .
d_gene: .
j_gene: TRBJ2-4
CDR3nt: TGTGCCTGGAGTGTACAGCTGACAAAGACCAAAAACATTCAGTACTTC
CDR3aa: CAWSVQLTKTKNIQYF

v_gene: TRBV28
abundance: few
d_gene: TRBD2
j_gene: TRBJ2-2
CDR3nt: TGTGCCAGCAGTTTATCAGTGGGAGGGATAAGCACCGGGGAGCTGTTTTTT
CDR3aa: CASSLSVGGISTGELFF

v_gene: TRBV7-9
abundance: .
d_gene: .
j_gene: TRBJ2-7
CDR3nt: TGTGCCAGCAGCTTAGGAGACGGGAGCTCCTACGAGCAGTACTTC
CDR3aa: CASSLGDGSSYEQYF

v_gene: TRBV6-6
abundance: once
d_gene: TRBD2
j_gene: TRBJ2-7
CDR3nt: TGTGCCAGCAGCTACAGGACTAGCGGGAACTACGAGCAGTACTTC
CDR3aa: CASSYRTSGNYEQYF

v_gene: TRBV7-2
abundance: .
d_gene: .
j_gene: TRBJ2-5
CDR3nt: TGTGCCAGCAGCTTAGCAGGGCAGCAAGAGACCCAGTACTTC
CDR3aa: CASSLAGQQETQYF

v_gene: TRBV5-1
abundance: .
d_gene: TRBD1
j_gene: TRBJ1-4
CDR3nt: TGCGCCAGCAGCTTGGTCCCACAACAAACAGGGGGCACTGAAAAACTGTTTTTT
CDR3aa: CASSLVPQQTGGTEKLFF

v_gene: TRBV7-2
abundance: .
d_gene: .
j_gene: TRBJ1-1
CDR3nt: TGTGCCAGCAGCTTATATGTAGGGTGGAACACTGAAGCTTTCTTT
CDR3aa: CASSLYVGWNTEAFF

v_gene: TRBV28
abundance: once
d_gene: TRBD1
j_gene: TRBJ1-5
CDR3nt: TGTGCCAGCAGTTTACAGGGGGCGCGGTACGGTCAGCCCCAGCATTTT
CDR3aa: CASSLQGARYGQPQHF

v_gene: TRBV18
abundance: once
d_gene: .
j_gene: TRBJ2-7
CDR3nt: TGTGCCAGCTCACCACCGGAAGGGGTAGAGCAGTACTTC
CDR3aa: CASSPPEGVEQYF

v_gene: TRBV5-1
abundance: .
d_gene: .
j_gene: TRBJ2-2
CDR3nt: TGCGCCAGCAGCCCTGTAAACACCGGGGAGCTGTTTTTT
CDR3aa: CASSPVNTGELFF

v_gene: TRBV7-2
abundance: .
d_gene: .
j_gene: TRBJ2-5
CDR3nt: TGTGCCAGCAGCTCCTACAGGGGGGGAGAGACCCAGTACTTC
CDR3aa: CASSSYRGGETQYF

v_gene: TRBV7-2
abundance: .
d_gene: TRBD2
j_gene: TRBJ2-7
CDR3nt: TGTGCCAGCAGCTTAAACCCGGGAGCGGGAGACTACGAGCAGTACTTC
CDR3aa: CASSLNPGAGDYEQYF

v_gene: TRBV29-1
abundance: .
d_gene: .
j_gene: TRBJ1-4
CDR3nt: TGCAGCGTTTTAGGGCAGAATGAAAAACTGTTTTTT
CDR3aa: CSVLGQNEKLFF

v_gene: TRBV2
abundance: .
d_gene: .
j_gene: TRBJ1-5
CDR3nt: TGTGCCAGCAGAGCAACAGGGATCAATCAGCCCCAGCATTTT
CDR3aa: CASRATGINQPQHF

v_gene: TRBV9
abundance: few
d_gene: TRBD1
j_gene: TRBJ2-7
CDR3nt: TGTGCCAGCAGCGTAGGACAGGGCAGGGGAGTTACCTACGAGCAGTACTTC
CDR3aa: CASSVGQGRGVTYEQYF

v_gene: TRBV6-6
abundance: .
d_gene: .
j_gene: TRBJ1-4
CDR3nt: TGTGCCAGCAGTTACTCAAGGCAGATTAAGAAACTGTTTTTT
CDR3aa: CASSYSRQIKKLFF

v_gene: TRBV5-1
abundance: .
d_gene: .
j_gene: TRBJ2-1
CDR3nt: TGCGCCAGCAGCTTGGAGGTCAGGTACAATGAGCAGTTCTTC
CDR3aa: CASSLEVRYNEQFF

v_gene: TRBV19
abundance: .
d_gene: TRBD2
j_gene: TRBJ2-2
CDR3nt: TGTGCCAGTAGTATTCGGGCGGGAGTGGTAACCGGGGAGCTGTTTTTT
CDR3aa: CASSIRAGVVTGELFF

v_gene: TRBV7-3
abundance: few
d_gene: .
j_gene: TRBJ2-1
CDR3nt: TGTGCCAGCAGTCTAAATCCGTACAATGAGCAGTTCTTC
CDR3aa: CASSLNPYNEQFF

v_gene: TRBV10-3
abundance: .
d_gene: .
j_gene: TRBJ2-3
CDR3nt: TGTGCCACCGTAGGTAGGGAACTAGGGGATACGCAGTATTTT
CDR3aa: CATVGRELGDTQYF

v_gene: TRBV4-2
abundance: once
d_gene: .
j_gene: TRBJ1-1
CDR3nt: TGTGCCAGCAGCCAAGATCGGTACACTGAAGCTTTCTTT
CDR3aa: CASSQDRYTEAFF

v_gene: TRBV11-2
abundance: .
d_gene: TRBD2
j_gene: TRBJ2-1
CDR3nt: TGTGCCAGCAGCTTAGGAGGCGCGGGGGGACTAGCGTATAATGAGCAGTTCTTC
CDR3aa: CASSLGGAGGLAYNEQFF

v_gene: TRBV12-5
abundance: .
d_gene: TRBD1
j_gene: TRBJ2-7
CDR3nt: TGTGCTAGTGGTTTGGGGACAGGGGGCGCGGCGGAGGAGCAGTACTTC
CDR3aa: CASGLGTGGAAEEQYF

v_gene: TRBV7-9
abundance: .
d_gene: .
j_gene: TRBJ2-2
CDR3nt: TGTGCCAGCAGCTTAGCAGGGAACACCGGGGAGCTGTTTTTT
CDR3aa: CASSLAGNTGELFF

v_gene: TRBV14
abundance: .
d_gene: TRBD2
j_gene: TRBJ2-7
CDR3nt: TGTGCCAGCGGGACTAGCGGGGCCCCCTACGAGCAGTACTTC
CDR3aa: CASGTSGAPYEQYF

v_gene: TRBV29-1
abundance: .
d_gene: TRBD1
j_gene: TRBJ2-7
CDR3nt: TGCAGCGTCGGACACAGGGGGCAAGGATCGAGAGAGCAGTACTTC
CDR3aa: CSVGHRGQGSREQYF

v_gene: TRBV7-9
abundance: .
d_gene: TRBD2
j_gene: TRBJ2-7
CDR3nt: TGTGCCAGCAGCCGTACCTTAGCGGGAGCTTCCTACGAGCAGTACTTC
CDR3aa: CASSRTLAGASYEQYF

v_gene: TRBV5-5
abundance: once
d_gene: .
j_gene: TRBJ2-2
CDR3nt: TGTGCCAGCAGCTTGGTCGGGACCGGGGAGCTGTTTTTT
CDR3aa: CASSLVGTGELFF

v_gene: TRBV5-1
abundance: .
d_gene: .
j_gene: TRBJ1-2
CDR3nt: TGCGCCAGCTCCCGGGGCGGAAATAACTATGGCTACACCTTC
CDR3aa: CASSRGGNNYGYTF

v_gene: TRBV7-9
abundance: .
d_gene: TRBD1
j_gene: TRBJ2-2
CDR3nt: TGTGCCAGCAGCTTATTGACAGGGCCAGCCGGGGAGCTGTTTTTT
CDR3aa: CASSLLTGPAGELFF

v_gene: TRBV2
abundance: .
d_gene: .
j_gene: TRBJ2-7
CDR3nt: TGTGCCAGCAGTGAGGTGTACGAGCAGTACTTC
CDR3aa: CASSEVYEQYF

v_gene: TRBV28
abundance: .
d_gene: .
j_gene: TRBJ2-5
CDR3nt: TGTGCCAGCACCCCGAGGGCTTCAGAGACCCAGTACTTC
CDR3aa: CASTPRASETQYF

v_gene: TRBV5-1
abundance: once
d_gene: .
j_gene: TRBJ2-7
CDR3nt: TGCGCCAGCAGCTTGATACCAGGGGACGAGCAGTACTTC
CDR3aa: CASSLIPGDEQYF

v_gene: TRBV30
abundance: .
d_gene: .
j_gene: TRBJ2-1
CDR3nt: TGTGCCTGGAGGAGGTCGTCATCACACAATGAGCAGTTCTTC
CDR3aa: CAWRRSSSHNEQFF

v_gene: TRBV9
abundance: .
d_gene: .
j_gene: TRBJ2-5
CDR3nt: TGTGCCAGCAGCGTAGGTTGGGCAGCCCAAGAGACCCAGTACTTC
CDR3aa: CASSVGWAAQETQYF

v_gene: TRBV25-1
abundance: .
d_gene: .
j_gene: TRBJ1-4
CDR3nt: TGTGCCAGCAGTGAATTAGGTTTTGGGAAGAAGGAAAAACTGTTTTTT
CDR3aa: CASSELGFGKKEKLFF

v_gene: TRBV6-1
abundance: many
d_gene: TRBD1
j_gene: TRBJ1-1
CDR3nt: TGTGCCAGCAGTTGGGACAGGGGGTATGGGACTGAAGCTTTCTTT
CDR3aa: CASSWDRGYGTEAFF

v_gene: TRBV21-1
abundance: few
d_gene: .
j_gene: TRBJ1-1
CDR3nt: TGTGCCAGCAGCAAAGTGAAGGGGGGGCGCACTGAAGCTTTCTTT
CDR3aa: CASSKVKGGRTEAFF

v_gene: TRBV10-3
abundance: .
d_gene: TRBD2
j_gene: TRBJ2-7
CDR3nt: TGTGCCATCAGGGTACTAGCGGGAGTGAACGAGCAGTACTTC
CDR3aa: CAIRVLAGVNEQYF

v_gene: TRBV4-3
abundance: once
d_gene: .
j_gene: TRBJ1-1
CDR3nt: TGCGCCAGCAGCCAGGGAGTCGACACTGAAGCTTTCTTT
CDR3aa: CASSQGVDTEAFF

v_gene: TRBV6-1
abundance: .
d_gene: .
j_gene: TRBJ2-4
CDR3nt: TGTGCCAGCAGTGAAGAGGGTGGAAACATTCAGTACTTC
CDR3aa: CASSEEGGNIQYF

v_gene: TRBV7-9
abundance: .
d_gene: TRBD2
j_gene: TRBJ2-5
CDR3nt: TGTGCCAGCAGCTCCATTCGACTAGCGGGGCAAGAGACCCAGTACTTC
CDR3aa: CASSSIRLAGQETQYF

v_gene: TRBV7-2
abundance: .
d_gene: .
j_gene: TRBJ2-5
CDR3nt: TGTGCCAGCAGCTACCAGGGGCGAGAGACCCAGTACTTC
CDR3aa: CASSYQGRETQYF

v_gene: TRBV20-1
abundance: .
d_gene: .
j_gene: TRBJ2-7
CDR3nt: TGCAGTGCAACACACTTGTACGAGCAGTACTTC
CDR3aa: CSATHLYEQYF

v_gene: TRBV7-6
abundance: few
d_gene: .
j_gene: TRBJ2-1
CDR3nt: TGTGCCAGCAGCTCCACCGATGAGCAGTTCTTC
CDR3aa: CASSSTDEQFF

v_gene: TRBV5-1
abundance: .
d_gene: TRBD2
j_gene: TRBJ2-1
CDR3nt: TGCGCCAGCGCCTCTAGCGGGGACTCCTACAATGAGCAGTTCTTC
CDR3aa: CASASSGDSYNEQFF

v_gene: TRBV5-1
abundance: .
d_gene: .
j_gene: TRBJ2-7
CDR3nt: TGCGCCAGCAGCTTGGGGGGCAGATCCTACGAGCAGTACTTC
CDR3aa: CASSLGGRSYEQYF

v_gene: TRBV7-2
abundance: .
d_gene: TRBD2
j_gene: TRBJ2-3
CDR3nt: TGTGCCAGCAGCTTTCGGGAGGGCCTAGGGAGTGGTAGAGCAGATACGCAGTATTTT
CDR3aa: CASSFREGLGSGRADTQYF